This paragraph covers one T cell receptor beta chain sequence. Its specificity is not known. The data derive from a study of OX40 agonist ivuxolimab in advanced cancers. Broader study findings: It was not determined which antigens were specifically recognized by the peripheral T cells that had undergone clonal expansion.

TCRdb's copy holds only in-frame clones and misses some; the assay was immunoSEQ multiplex PCR. The table lists around 87,000 clones, 90% to 95% of them singletons. The CDR3 consists of 14 residues. The V gene lost 2 bases and the J gene lost 4 bases, with 11 bases spanning the gap. Per germline, CDR1 MNHNS and CDR2 SASEGT. Source: CD4+ or CD8+ T cells sorted from blood, taken in a trial of the OX40 agonist ivuxolimab. The TCR originated in an adult with an advanced solid tumor such as melanoma, head and neck, liver or kidney cancer. The rearrangement links TRBV6-1 to TRBJ2-5; D tentatively reads TRBD1 or TRBD2 (5 bases each). The CDR3 region has the DNA TGTGCCAGCAGTGAAATAGGGACCCTAGAGACCCAGTACTTC. Its protein is CASSEIGTLETQYF.